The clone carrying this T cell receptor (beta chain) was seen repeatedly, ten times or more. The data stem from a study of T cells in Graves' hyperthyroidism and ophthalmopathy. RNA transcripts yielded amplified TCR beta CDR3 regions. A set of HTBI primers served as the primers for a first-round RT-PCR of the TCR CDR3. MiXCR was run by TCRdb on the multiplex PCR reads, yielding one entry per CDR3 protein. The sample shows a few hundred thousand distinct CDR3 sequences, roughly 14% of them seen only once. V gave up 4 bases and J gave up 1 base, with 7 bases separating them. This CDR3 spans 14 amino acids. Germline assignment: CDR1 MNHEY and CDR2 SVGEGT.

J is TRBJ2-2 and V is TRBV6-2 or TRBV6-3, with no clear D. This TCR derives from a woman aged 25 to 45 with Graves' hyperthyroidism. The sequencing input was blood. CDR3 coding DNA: TGTGCCAGCAGTTCAATCGGGAACACCGGGGAGCTGTTTTTT. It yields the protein CASSSIGNTGELFF.